The rows below give T cell receptor beta chains drawn from one sample of a study of blood T cells in healthy people across ages. TCRdb processed the 5' RACE reads anew with MiXCR; each CDR3 protein has one entry. The data contain more than 1.4 million distinct CDR3 sequences, 40% to 50% of them singletons. The sequencing input was blood. All receptors come from a woman under 30 in good health. CDR3s include the opening cysteine and the closing phenylalanine or tryptophan. A D gene is named only where the DNA matches it firmly. Clone size, where shown, is once, few, many, or a class for clones that have expanded.

cdr3_nt: TGTGCCAGCAGCTTACCCGGAAAACCCTACGAGCAGTACTTC
cdr3_aa: CASSLPGKPYEQYF
clone_size: .
d_call: .
v_call: TRBV7-6
j_call: TRBJ2-7
cdr3_length: 14

cdr3_nt: TGTGCCAGCAGCCTGGGGACTAGCGGGATCGTTGAGCAGTTCTTC
cdr3_aa: CASSLGTSGIVEQFF
clone_size: once
d_call: TRBD2
v_call: TRBV3-1
j_call: TRBJ2-1
cdr3_length: 15

cdr3_nt: TGTGCCAGCAGTCCGACTAGCGGATCTATCTCCTACGGGCAGTACTTC
cdr3_aa: CASSPTSGSISYGQYF
clone_size: .
d_call: TRBD2
v_call: TRBV28
j_call: TRBJ2-7
cdr3_length: 16

cdr3_nt: TGCGCCAGCAGTCAATCGATTTGCCCTGAAGCTAACTATGGCTACACCTTC
cdr3_aa: CASSQSICPEANYGYTF
clone_size: .
d_call: .
v_call: TRBV23-1
j_call: TRBJ1-2
cdr3_length: 17

cdr3_nt: TGCGCCAGCAGCCAAGATTCGCCACACGCGTACAATGAGCAGTTCTTC
cdr3_aa: CASSQDSPHAYNEQFF
clone_size: .
d_call: .
v_call: TRBV4-1
j_call: TRBJ2-1
cdr3_length: 16

cdr3_nt: TGCAGTGCTAGATACGGGACTAGCGGGAGGGGGGGCACAGATACGCAGTATTTT
cdr3_aa: CSARYGTSGRGGTDTQYF
clone_size: .
d_call: TRBD2
v_call: TRBV20-1
j_call: TRBJ2-3
cdr3_length: 18

cdr3_nt: TGTGCCAGCAGTTACCAAACCTGGACAGGGATCTATGGCTACACCTTC
cdr3_aa: CASSYQTWTGIYGYTF
clone_size: .
d_call: TRBD1
v_call: TRBV6-5
j_call: TRBJ1-2
cdr3_length: 16

cdr3_nt: TGTGCTAGTGGTTTTCTCTCGGCAGGGGATCAGCCCCAGCATTTT
cdr3_aa: CASGFLSAGDQPQHF
clone_size: few
d_call: .
v_call: TRBV12-5
j_call: TRBJ1-5
cdr3_length: 15

cdr3_nt: TGTGCCAGCAGCTCTGGGGACAGGGGGGAAAAACTGTTTTTT
cdr3_aa: CASSSGDRGEKLFF
clone_size: .
d_call: TRBD1
v_call: TRBV12-3/TRBV12-4
j_call: TRBJ1-4
cdr3_length: 14

cdr3_nt: TGTGCCAGCAGCCAAGGGAAGGGCAATCAGCCCCAGCATTTT
cdr3_aa: CASSQGKGNQPQHF
clone_size: .
d_call: .
v_call: TRBV14
j_call: TRBJ1-5
cdr3_length: 14

cdr3_nt: TGCAGCGCTTTGAGGGGGCTCCAGGTGAAAGCTTTCTTT
cdr3_aa: CSALRGLQVKAFF
clone_size: .
d_call: TRBD1
v_call: TRBV29-1
j_call: TRBJ1-1
cdr3_length: 13

cdr3_nt: TGCGCCAGCAGCCCTAGCGATCAAGAGACCCAGTACTTC
cdr3_aa: CASSPSDQETQYF
clone_size: few
d_call: .
v_call: TRBV5-1
j_call: TRBJ2-5
cdr3_length: 13

cdr3_nt: TGCGCCAGCAGCTTGCAACAGGTCAACACCGGGGAGCTGTTTTTT
cdr3_aa: CASSLQQVNTGELFF
clone_size: few
d_call: .
v_call: TRBV5-1
j_call: TRBJ2-2
cdr3_length: 15

cdr3_nt: TGTGCCAGCAGCCCGAGAGGGAGAAGGGGAAACATTCAGTACTTC
cdr3_aa: CASSPRGRRGNIQYF
clone_size: once
d_call: .
v_call: TRBV11-3
j_call: TRBJ2-4
cdr3_length: 15